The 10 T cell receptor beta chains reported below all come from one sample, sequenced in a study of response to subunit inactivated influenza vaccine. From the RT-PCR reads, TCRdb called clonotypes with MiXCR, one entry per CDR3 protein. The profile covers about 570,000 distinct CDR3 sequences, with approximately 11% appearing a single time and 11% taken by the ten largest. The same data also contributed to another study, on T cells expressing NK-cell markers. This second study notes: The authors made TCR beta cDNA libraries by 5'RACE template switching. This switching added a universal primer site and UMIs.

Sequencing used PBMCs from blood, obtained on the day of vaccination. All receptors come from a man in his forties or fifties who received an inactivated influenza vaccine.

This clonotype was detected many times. In DNA form, the CDR3 reads TGTGCCAGCAGCTTAGGGCAGGGGCATTTCTTC. It translates to CASSLGQGHFF. This chain uses TRBV11-2 with TRBJ2-1, with TRBD1 as a possible D gene (6 bases). V lost 1 base to trimming and J lost 16 bases, with 11 bases between them. The germline gives CDR1 SGHAT, CDR2 FQNNGV. The CDR3 sequence is 11 residues long.

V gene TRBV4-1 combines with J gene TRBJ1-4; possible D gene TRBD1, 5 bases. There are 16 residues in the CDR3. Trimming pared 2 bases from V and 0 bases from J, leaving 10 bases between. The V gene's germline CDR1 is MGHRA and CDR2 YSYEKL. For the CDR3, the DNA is TGCGCCAGCAGCCAATTCCTACAGGCAACTAATGAAAAACTGTTTTTT. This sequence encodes CASSQFLQATNEKLFF.

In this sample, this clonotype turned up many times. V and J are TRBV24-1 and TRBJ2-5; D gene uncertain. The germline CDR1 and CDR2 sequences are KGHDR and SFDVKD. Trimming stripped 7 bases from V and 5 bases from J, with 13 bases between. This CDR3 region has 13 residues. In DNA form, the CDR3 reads TGTGCCACCAGCCCCGATTGGGGTGAGACCCAGTACTTC. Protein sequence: CATSPDWGETQYF.

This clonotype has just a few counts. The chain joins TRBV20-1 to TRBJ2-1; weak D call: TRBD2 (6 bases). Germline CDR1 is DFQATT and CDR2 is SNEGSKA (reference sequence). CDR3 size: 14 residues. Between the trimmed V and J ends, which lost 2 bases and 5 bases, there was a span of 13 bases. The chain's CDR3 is CSARSLGGDNEQFF. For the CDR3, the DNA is TGCAGTGCTAGAAGCCTAGGAGGGGACAATGAGCAGTTCTTC.

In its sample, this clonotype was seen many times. DNA for the CDR3: TGTGCCAGCAGGCGACTAGCGGGAGGGAATGAGCAGTTCTTC. This codes for CASRRLAGGNEQFF. The chain links TRBV28 to TRBJ2-1, with TRBD2 matching 14 bases. The V segment lost 6 bases and the J segment 7 bases; nucleotides outside the gene matches: 2. Germline-derived CDR1 and CDR2 are MDHEN and SYDVKM. The CDR3 has 14 amino acids.

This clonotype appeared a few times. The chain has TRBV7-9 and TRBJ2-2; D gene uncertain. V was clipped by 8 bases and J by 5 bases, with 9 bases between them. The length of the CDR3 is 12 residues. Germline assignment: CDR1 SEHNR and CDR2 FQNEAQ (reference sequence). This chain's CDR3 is CASPRRTGELFF. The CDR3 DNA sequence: TGTGCCAGCCCGCGACGGACCGGGGAGCTGTTTTTT.

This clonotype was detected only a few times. The CDR3 coding sequence is TGTGCCAGCAGCCCGGAGGCTCGTCCTCGGGAAAAACTGTTTTTT. Its translation: CASSPEARPREKLFF. J is TRBJ1-4 and V is TRBV12-3 or TRBV12-4; D uncertain. V was cut by 6 bases and J by 8 bases, with 19 bases left in between. The CDR3 is 15 residues long.

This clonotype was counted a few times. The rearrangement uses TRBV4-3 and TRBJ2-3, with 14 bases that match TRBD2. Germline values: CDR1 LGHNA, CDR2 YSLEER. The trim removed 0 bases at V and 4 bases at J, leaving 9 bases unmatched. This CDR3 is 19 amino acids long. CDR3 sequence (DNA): TGCGCCAGCAGCCAAGATCCTGGACTAGCGGGGGGCAAGGCAGATACGCAGTATTTT. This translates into CASSQDPGLAGGKADTQYF.

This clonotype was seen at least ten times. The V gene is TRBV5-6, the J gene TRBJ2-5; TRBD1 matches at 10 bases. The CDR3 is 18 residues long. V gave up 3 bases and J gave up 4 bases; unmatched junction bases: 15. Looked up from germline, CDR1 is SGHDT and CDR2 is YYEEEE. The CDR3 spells CASSSPPGQGIWGETQYF. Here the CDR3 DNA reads TGTGCCAGCAGCTCCCCTCCGGGACAGGGGATCTGGGGAGAGACCCAGTACTTC.

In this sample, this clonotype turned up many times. Here the CDR3 reads CASSAQVYNEQFF. The DNA of the CDR3 is TGTGCCAGCAGTGCTCAGGTCTACAATGAGCAGTTCTTC. This sequence joins TRBV2 and TRBJ2-1; no definite D call. The CDR3 consists of 13 residues. Germline V CDR1 and CDR2: SNHLY, FYNNEI. Trimming stripped 4 bases from V and 3 bases from J, with 7 bases between.